This passage covers 22 T cell receptor beta chains from one sample sequenced in a study of CD8 T cell repertoires and HIV-1 epitope variants. Some clones are missing from TCRdb's copy, which holds only in-frame ones; the method was immunoSEQ multiplex PCR. The sample lists more than 4,500 clones; under 75% were seen once. Which antigens these TCRs recognize remains unknown. The source material was cultured CD8+ T cells derived from PBMCs. These TCRs come from a male donor with HIV.

The V gene is TRBV7-7, the J gene TRBJ2-7, with 7 nucleotides matching TRBD1. CDR3 length equals 14 residues. After removal of 3 bases from V and 7 bases from J, the junction contained 9 bases not matched to a gene. The germline V gene has CDR1 SSHAT and CDR2 FNYEAQ (reference sequence). The CDR3 DNA reads TGTGCCAGCAGCTTGGGACAGTACCTTCGTGAGCAGTACTTC. This sequence encodes CASSLGQYLREQYF.

This clone was picked up a small number of times. The genes are TRBV4-3 and TRBJ1-1; D remains unclear. Trimming stripped 1 base from V and 1 base from J, with 10 bases between. The CDR3 loop spans 15 amino acids. CDR1 and CDR2 (germline): LGHNA, YSLEER. In DNA form, the CDR3 reads TGCGCCAGCAGCCAAGGGGTTATCTCGAACACTGAAGCTTTCTTT. Protein: CASSQGVISNTEAFF.

The V and J genes are TRBV14 and TRBJ2-7, with 12 positions matching TRBD1. The V gene end was trimmed by 2 bases and the J gene end by 6 bases; junction bases not matched to a gene: 11. This CDR3 contains 17 residues. Germline V CDR1 and CDR2: SGHDN, FVKESK. Here the CDR3 DNA reads TGTGCCAGCAGCCAAAAATTACCGGGACAGGGGGCGAGCGAGCAGTACTTC. Protein sequence: CASSQKLPGQGASEQYF.

This clone came up once. The chain recombines TRBV2 with TRBJ2-3; tentatively, D is TRBD2 (7 bases). This CDR3 has 15 residues. The germline CDR1 and CDR2 sequences are SNHLY and FYNNEI. Trimming left V 8 bases short and J 3 bases short, with 18 bases between. This chain's CDR3 is CASRMGGGWTDTQYF. The CDR3 coding sequence is TGTGCCAGCCGAATGGGAGGGGGTTGGACAGATACGCAGTATTTT.

Here the CDR3 reads CASSRDQGSNQPQHF. The CDR3 nucleotides read TGTGCCAGCAGCCGCGATCAGGGATCCAATCAGCCCCAGCATTTT. The chain is built from TRBV7-2 and TRBJ1-5; maybe TRBD1 (5 bases). This CDR3 has 15 amino acids. The germline V gene encodes CDR1 SGHTA and CDR2 FQGNSA. V was cut by 5 bases and J by 3 bases, with 14 bases left in between. The full variable domain, with the rest looked up from reference TRBV7-2 and TRBJ1-5, is GAGVSQSPSNKVTEKGKDVELRCDPISGHTALYWYRQSLGQGLEFLIYFQGNSAPDKSGLPSDRFSAERTGGSVSTLTIQRTQQEDSAVYLCASSRDQGSNQPQHFGDGTRLSIL.

This chain connects TRBV6-4 to TRBJ1-5; a weak D match, TRBD1 (6 bases). The germline V gene has CDR1 MRHNA and CDR2 SNTAGT. The CDR3 length is 13 residues. V was trimmed by 5 bases and J by 5 bases, leaving 10 bases between them. CDR3 sequence (DNA): TGTGCCAGCAGTCCCGAGGGGGATCAGCCCCAGCATTTT. Encoded protein: CASSPEGDQPQHF.

The CDR3 nucleotides are TGTGCCAGCAGCCAGCAGGGGGGCACTGAAGCTTTCTTT. Protein sequence: CASSQQGGTEAFF. The chain employs TRBV5-6 and TRBJ1-1; TRBD1 matches 7 bases. Looked up from germline, CDR1 is SGHDT and CDR2 is YYEEEE. Germline trimming cut 4 bases from V and 4 bases from J; bases unmatched to any gene: 4. This CDR3 spans 13 amino acids.

The chain couples TRBV27 to TRBJ2-7; possibly TRBD2 for D (5 bases). The CDR3 loop spans 12 amino acids. Germline V CDR1 and CDR2: MNHEY, SMNVEV (reference sequence). Between the trimmed V and J ends, which lost 4 bases and 2 bases, there was a span of 6 bases. The DNA of the CDR3 is TGTGCCAGCAGTTCCGGGACCTACGAGCAGTACTTC. Protein: CASSSGTYEQYF.

The chain joins TRBV5-1 to TRBJ2-7, with 8 bases aligning to TRBD2. The CDR3 contains 17 residues. The junction had 12 bases not matched to a gene; V was cut back by 4 bases and J by 0 bases. CDR1 and CDR2 from the germline V gene are SGHRS and YFSETQ. CDR3 protein: CASSPLSTSGSSYEQYF. CDR3 bases: TGCGCCAGCAGCCCATTAAGTACGAGCGGGAGCTCCTACGAGCAGTACTTC.

This chain joins TRBV2 and TRBJ2-7, with 11 bases lining up with TRBD2. Trimming removed 2 bases from V and 5 bases from J; junction bases left unmatched: 11. The germline CDR1 and CDR2 sequences are SNHLY and FYNNEI. The CDR3 spans 17 residues. The CDR3 coding sequence is TGTGCCAGCAGTGAAACTAGCGGGAGAGGTCGTTTCGACGAGCAGTACTTC. Its translation is CASSETSGRGRFDEQYF.

J is TRBJ2-1 and V is TRBV6-5, with D tentatively TRBD2 (7 bases). Germline V gives CDR1 MNHEY, CDR2 SVGAGI. The CDR3 is 15 amino acids. The V gene lost 0 bases and the J gene lost 4 bases, with 10 bases spanning the gap. The CDR3: CASSYSAGTYNEQFF. As DNA, the CDR3 is TGTGCCAGCAGTTACTCAGCGGGGACATACAATGAGCAGTTCTTC.

The V gene is TRBV28, the J gene TRBJ1-1; D is undetermined. Germline V gene data show CDR1 as MDHEN and CDR2 as SYDVKM. This CDR3 has 16 amino acids. V was shortened by 5 bases and J by 1 base, with 17 bases between the two germline ends. DNA for the CDR3: TGTGCCAGCAGTCCCTCAACGGAGTATAAGAACACTGAAGCTTTCTTT. Translating gives CASSPSTEYKNTEAFF.

This rearrangement joins TRBV5-1 to TRBJ2-7; 8 positions agree with TRBD1. Germline assignment: CDR1 SGHRS and CDR2 YFSETQ. V dropped 4 bases and J dropped 2; count of bases not matched to a gene: 5. CDR3 size: 14 residues. The CDR3, as DNA: TGCGCCAGCAGCGCCCGGGACAGGCCCTACGAGCAGTACTTC. This translates into CASSARDRPYEQYF.

This chain connects TRBV9 to TRBJ2-2; maybe TRBD2 (6 bases). Trimming took 0 bases from V and 4 from J, leaving 10 bases between them. CDR3 length equals 15 residues. Per germline, CDR1 SGDLS and CDR2 YYNGEE. The CDR3 here is CASSVGAAGTGELFF. DNA of the CDR3: TGTGCCAGCAGCGTAGGAGCAGCGGGCACCGGGGAGCTGTTTTTT.

This clone was detected only a few times. The chain couples TRBV7-6 to TRBJ2-3; 9 bases map to TRBD1. The CDR3 is 14 amino acids. Germline trimming cut 3 bases from V and 3 bases from J; bases unmatched to any gene: 1. Looked up from germline, CDR1 is SGHVS and CDR2 is FNYEAQ. In nucleotides, the CDR3 is TGTGCCAGCAGCTTGGGACAGGGAACAGATACGCAGTATTTT. It is translated as CASSLGQGTDTQYF.

This clone came up a few times. The chain combines TRBV2 with TRBJ1-1, with TRBD1 as a possible D gene (5 bases). This CDR3 has 12 residues. Germline V gene data show CDR1 as SNHLY and CDR2 as FYNNEI. The V end lost 6 bases, the J end lost 1 base, and 6 bases lay between the germline ends. The CDR3 region has the DNA TGTGCCAGCAGCCAGGGGAACACTGAAGCTTTCTTT. Translated, it gives CASSQGNTEAFF. The full variable domain, its missing parts supplied by reference TRBV2 and TRBJ1-1, is EPEVTQTPSHQVTQMGQEVILRCVPISNHLYFYWYRQILGQKVEFLVSFYNNEISEKSEIFDDQFSVERPDGSNFTLKIRSTKLEDSAMYFCASSQGNTEAFFGQGTRLTVV.

The chain carries TRBV6-6 and TRBJ1-1; 8 bases agree with TRBD1. The CDR3 extends over 13 amino acids. The V and J ends lost 5 bases and 4 bases, in that order; junction bases with no gene match: 3. CDR1 and CDR2 from the germline V gene are MNHNY and SVGAGI (reference sequence). This CDR3 is CASSPTGGTEAFF. CDR3 in DNA: TGTGCCAGCAGTCCTACAGGGGGCACTGAAGCTTTCTTT.

This chain links TRBV13 with TRBJ2-7; tentative D call: TRBD1 (6 bases). Trimming pared 5 bases from V and 4 bases from J, leaving 12 bases between. The germline gives CDR1 PRHDT, CDR2 FYEKMQ (reference sequence). The CDR3 is 13 amino acids. CDR3 bases: TGTGCCAGCAGCCCAACAGGGAAATACGAGCAGTACTTC. Translation: CASSPTGKYEQYF.

This clone occurred a few times. The sample contains more than one DNA sequence encoding this CDR3. This chain connects TRBV6-1 to TRBJ2-7, with D possibly TRBD1 on 6 matching bases. This CDR3 has 14 amino acids. Trimming removed 4 bases at V and 3 bases at J, with 13 bases between. From germline, CDR1 is MNHNS and CDR2 SASEGT. The CDR3 loop is CASSARDNGYEQYF. CDR3 bases: TGTGCCAGCAGTGCTCGGGACAACGGCTACGAGCAGTACTTC.

The chain combines TRBV7-6 with TRBJ1-5; D is ambiguous. V dropped 5 bases and J dropped 7 bases, with 6 bases sitting between them. Germline CDR1 and CDR2: SGHVS and FNYEAQ. The CDR3 sequence is 11 residues long. Written as DNA, the CDR3 is TGTGCCAGCAGCACAACCCAGCCCCAGCATTTT. This gives the protein CASSTTQPQHF.

This clone was found a few times. The chain uses TRBV29-1 and TRBJ1-3; D ambiguous. Trimming cost V 6 bases and J 0 bases, with 12 bases left between them. This CDR3 contains 14 residues. CDR1 and CDR2 (germline): SQVTM, ANQGSEA. As DNA, the CDR3 is TGCAGCGTCGGGAGCGCAAACTCTGGAAACACCATATATTTT. Translated, it gives CSVGSANSGNTIYF.

This clone was seen only a few times. The V and J genes are TRBV28 and TRBJ2-1, with D possibly matching TRBD2 (6 bases). The CDR3 is 14 amino acids. Deletions cut 2 bases from V and 4 bases from J, with 9 bases between. Germline loops: CDR1 MDHEN, CDR2 SYDVKM. DNA of the CDR3: TGTGCCAGCAGTTTAACTAGCTTGTACAATGAGCAGTTCTTC. Translation gives CASSLTSLYNEQFF. The entire variable domain, with the rest obtained from reference TRBV28 and TRBJ2-1, is as follows: DVKVTQSSRYLVKRTGEKVFLECVQDMDHENMFWYRQDPGLGLRLIYFSYDVKMKEKGDIPEGYSVSREKKERFSLILESASTNQTSMYLCASSLTSLYNEQFFGPGTRLTVL.